Listed below are T cell receptor beta chains from one sample, sequenced in a study of T cell repertoires in ileal Crohn's disease. TCRdb's table, derived via immunoSEQ multiplex PCR, lists solely in-frame clones and lacks some. The table lists thousands of clones, 72% of them singletons. The sequenced material came from ileal tissue. Every receptor here comes from an adult with Crohn's disease. Each CDR3 is given with its conserved first and last residue. A D gene is named only where the DNA matches it firmly. Clone size is not always given. Where it is, it says once, few, many or a class for expanded clones.

V gene	D gene	J gene	clone size	CDR3 protein	CDR3 DNA
TRBV5-1	TRBD2	TRBJ2-7	-	CASSLAGGEAYEQYF	TGCGCCAGCTCCCTAGCGGGGGGTGAGGCCTACGAGCAGTACTTC
TRBV7-8	TRBD2	TRBJ2-2	few	CASRGTSGRVTGELFF	TGTGCCAGCAGGGGAACTAGCGGGAGGGTCACCGGGGAGCTGTTTTTT
TRBV5-1	TRBD1	TRBJ1-2	-	CASSTRDRGLGYTF	TGCGCCAGCAGCACCCGGGACAGGGGGCTCGGCTACACCTTC
TRBV5-4	-	TRBJ1-2	-	CASSLGGLGSRYTF	TGTGCCAGCAGCTTGGGCGGACTAGGGAGTAGGTACACCTTC
TRBV30	-	TRBJ1-1	-	CAWNGGLNTEAFF	TGTGCCTGGAACGGTGGGCTGAACACTGAAGCTTTCTTT
TRBV14	-	TRBJ2-1	-	CASSIAMGAYEQFF	TGTGCCAGCAGCATCGCCATGGGGGCGTATGAGCAGTTCTTC
TRBV6-1	-	TRBJ1-5	few	CASSDWGGQPQHF	TGTGCCAGCAGTGATTGGGGGGGCCAGCCCCAGCATTTT
TRBV19	TRBD1	TRBJ1-4	once	CASIGTGAANEKLFF	TGTGCCAGTATAGGGACAGGGGCGGCAAATGAAAAACTGTTTTTT
TRBV5-1	-	TRBJ1-6	-	CASSLAWQANSPLHF	TGCGCCAGCAGCTTGGCCTGGCAGGCAAATTCACCCCTCCACTTT
TRBV4-3	-	TRBJ2-7	once	CASSQVRSIPDEQYF	TGCGCCAGCAGCCAAGTTCGGTCAATCCCGGACGAGCAGTACTTC
TRBV6-1	-	TRBJ1-5	-	CASSDQGLSAWPQHF	TGTGCCAGCAGTGACCAGGGGCTATCCGCGTGGCCCCAGCATTTT
TRBV2	-	TRBJ1-6	-	CASSGAQGPGNSPLHF	TGTGCCAGCAGTGGGGCACAGGGACCGGGGAATTCACCCCTCCACTTT
TRBV19	TRBD1	TRBJ1-6	-	CATAGTVNSPLHF	TGTGCCACCGCCGGGACAGTGAATTCACCCCTCCACTTT
TRBV6-1	TRBD1	TRBJ2-1	few	CASSVPKGAPSSEQFF	TGTGCCAGCAGTGTCCCGAAGGGGGCTCCTTCCAGTGAGCAGTTCTTC
TRBV19	-	TRBJ2-3	-	CASSIGRVSTDTQYF	TGTGCCAGTAGTATAGGACGGGTTAGCACAGATACGCAGTATTTT
TRBV10-3	-	TRBJ2-5	-	CAISPRGLGEETQYF	TGTGCCATCAGCCCACGCGGACTCGGAGAAGAGACCCAGTACTTC
TRBV10-2	-	TRBJ2-7	few	CASRYTQVSSYEQYF	TGCGCCAGCAGGTATACGCAGGTGAGCTCCTACGAGCAGTACTTC
TRBV11-2	-	TRBJ2-6	-	CASSPSSGSGANVLTF	TGTGCCAGCAGCCCGAGTTCGGGTTCAGGGGCCAACGTCCTGACTTTC
TRBV28	TRBD1	TRBJ1-2	-	CASSSGQNYGYTF	TGTGCCAGCAGTTCGGGACAGAACTATGGCTACACCTTC
TRBV4-1	-	TRBJ1-5	-	CASSSLFGESQPQHF	TGCGCCAGCAGCTCGCTGTTTGGGGAGTCTCAGCCCCAGCATTTT
TRBV6-1	-	TRBJ1-5	-	CATAGGNNQPQHF	TGTGCCACGGCTGGGGGGAACAATCAGCCCCAGCATTTT
TRBV5-4	TRBD1	TRBJ1-3	-	CASSAGTGGGNTIYF	TGTGCCAGCAGCGCGGGGACAGGGGGTGGAAACACCATATATTTT
TRBV5-1	TRBD1	TRBJ2-6	-	CASEKGQFSGANVLTF	TGCGCCAGCGAGAAGGGACAGTTCTCTGGGGCCAACGTCCTGACTTTC
TRBV19	-	TRBJ1-1	few	CASSRDFWRGPMNTEAFF	TGTGCCAGTAGTCGTGATTTTTGGAGGGGACCCATGAACACTGAAGCTTTCTTT
TRBV29-1	-	TRBJ1-2	-	CSVEAYYGYTF	TGCAGCGTTGAGGCTTACTATGGCTACACCTTC
TRBV6-6	-	TRBJ2-5	-	CASSYPASSRETQYF	TGTGCCAGCAGTTACCCAGCCTCGAGCAGGGAGACCCAGTACTTC
TRBV30	-	TRBJ1-4	few	CAWRPFRERNEKLFF	TGTGCCTGGAGACCTTTCCGGGAGAGAAATGAAAAACTGTTTTTT
TRBV5-5	TRBD1	TRBJ2-5	-	CASSLGTGGYQETQYF	TGTGCCAGCAGCTTGGGGACAGGGGGCTACCAAGAGACCCAGTACTTC
TRBV2	TRBD2	TRBJ2-7	-	CASIERPSGSVEQYF	TGTGCCAGCATAGAAAGGCCCAGCGGGAGCGTTGAGCAGTACTTC
TRBV18	TRBD1	TRBJ1-1	once	CASCTGGKNTEAFF	TGTGCCAGTTGTACAGGGGGGAAAAACACTGAAGCTTTCTTT
TRBV6-5	-	TRBJ2-2	-	CASSYEAAGELFF	TGTGCCAGCAGTTACGAGGCGGCCGGGGAGCTGTTTTTT
TRBV5-6	TRBD2	TRBJ2-7	once	CASSPNPSGFYEQYF	TGTGCCAGCAGCCCCAACCCTAGCGGTTTCTACGAGCAGTACTTC
TRBV5-1	TRBD2	TRBJ2-1	-	CASSLAGGDYNEQFF	TGCGCCAGCAGCTTGGCGGGGGGGGACTACAATGAGCAGTTCTTC
TRBV6-5	-	TRBJ1-1	once	CASRSPGLEAFF	TGTGCCAGCAGATCACCGGGACTTGAAGCTTTCTTT
TRBV28	TRBD2	TRBJ2-1	-	CASSFRLSSGPFEQFF	TGTGCCAGCAGTTTCCGGCTGAGTAGCGGGCCCTTTGAGCAGTTCTTC
TRBV28	TRBD1	TRBJ1-4	-	CASRPTGRREKLFF	TGTGCCAGCAGGCCGACAGGGAGGCGTGAAAAACTGTTTTTT
TRBV13	-	TRBJ1-2	-	CASSLAQGGEGYTF	TGTGCCAGCAGCTTAGCGCAGGGAGGAGAAGGCTACACCTTC
TRBV11-2	TRBD1	TRBJ2-2	-	CANQAGGQGVGELFF	TGTGCCAACCAGGCTGGAGGCCAGGGGGTCGGGGAGCTGTTTTTT
TRBV30	TRBD2	TRBJ2-7	once	CAWSVRGSGRGGIGRQYF	TGTGCCTGGAGTGTACGGGGTAGCGGGAGAGGGGGAATCGGAAGGCAGTACTTC
TRBV4-2	-	TRBJ2-7	-	CASSLSSDGADEQYF	TGTGCCAGCAGCCTAAGCTCGGACGGAGCGGACGAGCAGTACTTC
TRBV28	-	TRBJ1-1	medium-sized	CASSFEVTEAFF	TGTGCCAGCAGTTTTGAGGTAACTGAAGCTTTCTTT